This T cell receptor (beta chain) comes out of a study of CD8 T cells in ankylosing spondylitis. Whole-study findings and limits: Matched ankylosing spondylitis synovial fluid reportedly showed significant enrichment of disease-linked clones. Prior work had noted some motif variants in reactive arthritis blood and synovial fluid. A TCR beta motif made of fewer than ten highly homologous variants seemed typical of ankylosing spondylitis blood.

The TCR beta libraries were generated through quantitative 5'-RACE incorporating molecular barcodes. Via MiXCR, TCRdb re-called the 5' RACE reads, giving one row per CDR3 protein. The repertoire consists of about 160,000 distinct CDR3 sequences, with more than 40% occurring once and the leading ten covering roughly 15%. This clonotype was seen only a few times. As yet, its antigen is unknown. The V end lost 3 bases, the J end lost 4 bases, and 15 bases lay between the germline ends. The CDR3 length is 15 residues. Germline V lookup: CDR1 DFQATT, CDR2 SNEGSKA (reference sequence). This receptor was identified in a male donor with ankylosing spondylitis. The sample comprised synovial fluid, either unsorted or a sorted T cell fraction (not recorded which). The V call is TRBV20-1, the J call TRBJ2-2, with D tentatively TRBD2 (5 bases). The chain's CDR3 is CSARVGELSTGELFF. CDR3 bases: TGCAGTGCTAGGGTCGGGGAGCTGAGCACCGGGGAGCTGTTTTTT.